This T cell receptor beta chain was identified in a study of CD8 T cells in Susac syndrome (dated by TCRdb to the late 2010s). With respect to the entire study: The study used repertoire sequencing to test whether antigen drove CD8+ T cell activation and differentiation in Susac syndrome. The clonality of the CD8+ T cell repertoire was compared across approximately 11 healthy donors, some 14 Susac syndrome patients and roughly 15 multiple sclerosis patients.

Comment on this clonotype: What antigen it recognizes has not been identified. No quality values exist for individual bases; no much larger clone is one base distant.

Findings and caveats that apply to the study as a whole: The number of individuals in the TCR sequencing and HLA analysis was acknowledged as relatively small.

High-throughput TCR beta sequencing profiled peripheral blood CD8+ and CD4+ T cells from healthy donors, Susac syndrome patients and multiple sclerosis patients. Healthy donors were age- and sex-matched controls. Bulk CD8+ and CD4+ T cells were purified magnetically by negative isolation, whereas CD8+ TEMRA cells were enriched by FACS. Blood was drawn into EDTA tubes, processed within 24 hours, and PBMCs were isolated by density gradient centrifugation. PBMCs intended for TCR sequencing were frozen in liquid nitrogen and were later thawed in a 37 degrees C water bath. Purity of sorted or isolated CD4+, CD8+ and CD8+ TEMRA cells was at least 90%. RNA was extracted using the RNeasy kit, and about 0.45 to 1 ug of the RNA was reverse transcribed with random hexamers. TCR beta CDR3 regions were amplified with the immunoSEQ multiplex PCR assay covering 54 Vbeta and 13 Jbeta segments. PCR amplification bias was corrected by using a synthetic template baseline for primer optimization and computational correction. The study's own analysis went as follows. Only productive sequences were kept, with reads annotated to V, D and J genes according to IMGT and analyzed in immunoSEQ Analyzer. To calculate clonality, Shannon entropy was normalized by log2 of the number of productive unique sequences and then subtracted from one. Public and private clones were assessed among the 100 most prevalent clones of each patient and control. Clones were defined as Susac-specific when absent from the healthy and MS cohorts, from 1,000 to 1,100 published viral clones and from other ImmuneACCESS disease sequences. TCRdb's own reprocessing of the public reads used fastp at Q25 and MiXCR and kept productive beta chains. Every entry covers one CDR3 protein and lists the most common genes and DNA from its rows. For this entry, the V and J calls and clone size follow TCRdb and not the study's own pipeline. In all, the sample holds roughly 80,000 distinct CDR3 sequences, and approximately 94% of those were seen once. The ten most abundant clones make up around 0.25% of the sample.

Trimming accounts for 1 base at V and 9 bases at J, while the number of junction bases matched to no gene is 7. Taken from cysteine to phenylalanine, the CDR3 has 14 residues. Only CDR3 DNA remains: 42 bases, in frame from the first base. According to the germline V gene, CDR1 reads SGHRS and CDR2 reads YFSETQ. This clonotype originated in a human donor in good health. This receptor chain uses TRBV5-1 and TRBJ2-1, with 7 central nucleotides matching TRBD2. Sample: CD8+ T cells from PBMCs. The sequence in DNA is TGCGCCAGCAGCTTGTGGCGGGGGAGGACTGAGCAGTTCTTC. Translation gives CASSLWRGRTEQFF.